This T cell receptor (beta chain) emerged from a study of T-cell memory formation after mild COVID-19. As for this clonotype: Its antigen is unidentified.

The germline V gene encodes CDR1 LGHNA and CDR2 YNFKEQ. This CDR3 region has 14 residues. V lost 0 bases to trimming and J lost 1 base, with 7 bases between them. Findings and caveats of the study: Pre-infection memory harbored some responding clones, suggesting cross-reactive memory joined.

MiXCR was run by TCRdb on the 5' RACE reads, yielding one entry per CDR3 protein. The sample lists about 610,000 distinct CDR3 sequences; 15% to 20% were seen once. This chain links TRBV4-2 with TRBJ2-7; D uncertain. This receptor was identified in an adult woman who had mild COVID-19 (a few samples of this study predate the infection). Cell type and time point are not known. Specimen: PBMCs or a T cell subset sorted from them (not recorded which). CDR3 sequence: CASSQERRSYEQYF. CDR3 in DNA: TGTGCCAGCAGCCAAGAAAGACGGTCCTACGAGCAGTACTTC.